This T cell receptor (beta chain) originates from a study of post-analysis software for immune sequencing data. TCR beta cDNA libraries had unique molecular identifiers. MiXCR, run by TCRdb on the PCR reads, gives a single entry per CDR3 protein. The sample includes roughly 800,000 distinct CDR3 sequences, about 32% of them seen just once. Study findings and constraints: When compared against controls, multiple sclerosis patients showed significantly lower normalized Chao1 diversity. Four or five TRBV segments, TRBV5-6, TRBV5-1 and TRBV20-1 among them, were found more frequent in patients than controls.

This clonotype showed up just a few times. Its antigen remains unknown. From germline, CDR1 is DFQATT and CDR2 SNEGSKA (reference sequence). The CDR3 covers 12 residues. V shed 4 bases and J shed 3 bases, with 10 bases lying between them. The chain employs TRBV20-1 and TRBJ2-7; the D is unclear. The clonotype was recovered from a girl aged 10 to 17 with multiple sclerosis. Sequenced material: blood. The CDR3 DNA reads TGCAGTGCTACAGTGACAAACTACGAGCAGTACTTC. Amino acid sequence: CSATVTNYEQYF.